The 19 T cell receptor beta chains in this list originate from one sample, sequenced in a study of T cells in Graves' hyperthyroidism and ophthalmopathy (dated by TCRdb to the late 2010s). Library prep was done by multiplex PCR. The sequencer listed for this sample is Illumina HiSeq 2000. TCR beta CDR3 regions were amplified from RNA transcripts. A first-round RT-PCR of the TCR CDR3 used the HTBI primer set with the Qiagen OneStep RT-PCR kit. The raw public data were reprocessed by TCRdb itself: fastp quality trimming at Q25, MiXCR clonotype calling, in-frame beta chains only. Rows with a matching CDR3 protein are joined into one entry that keeps the most common DNA and genes. The table for this sample lists about 98,000 distinct CDR3 sequences; approximately 42% of them were counted only once. Of the sample, 9.5% to 13% falls within the top ten clones. The sequencing sample was made of peripheral blood or thyroid tissue (not recorded which). The receptors were gathered from a woman aged 25 to 45 with Graves' hyperthyroidism.

This clonotype has a count of ten or more. The chain joins TRBV5-1 to TRBJ1-1, with 8 positions matching TRBD1. The V gene's germline CDR1 is SGHRS and CDR2 YFSETQ. The CDR3 is 16 residues long. With 4 bases clipped from V and 1 base from J, the junction kept 9 bases outside the gene matches. CDR3 sequence reads: CASSNPQGGRNTEAFF. The CDR3 nucleotides read TGCGCCAGCAGCAACCCACAGGGGGGGAGGAACACTGAAGCTTTCTTT.

Details on this clonotype: One junction end does not reproduce the germline sequence, and a read error may be involved. The V and J genes are TRBV28 and TRBJ1-1; D remains ambiguous. The CDR3 runs 13 residues. CDR1 is MDHEN, CDR2 SYDVKM, per germline. The CDR3 sequence is CASTRRSYTESFF. In DNA form, the CDR3 reads TGTGCCAGCACCAGAAGGAGTTACACTGAATCTTTCTTT.

This clonotype appeared many times. The V and J genes are TRBV6-1 and TRBJ2-2; 8 bases agree with TRBD2. CDR3 length: 13 residues. V lost 7 bases to trimming and J lost 7 bases; unmatched junction nucleotides: 5. Germline CDR1 MNHNS, CDR2 SASEGT. CDR3 DNA sequence: TGTGCCAGCAAGCGGGAGTTTGTCGGGGAGCTGTTTTTT. It is translated as CASKREFVGELFF.

The gene calls are TRBV4-1 and TRBJ2-3; 9 nucleotides align to TRBD1. CDR1 is MGHRA and CDR2 is YSYEKL in the germline V gene. The V and J ends lost 2 bases and 8 bases, in that order; junction bases with no gene match: 11. This CDR3 spans 16 amino acids. The DNA for the CDR3 is TGCGCCAGCAGCCAAATCCTAGGACAGGGGCGGGTTACGCAGTATTTT. It specifies CASSQILGQGRVTQYF.

This clonotype was observed many times. V and J are TRBV7-9 and TRBJ2-7; D gene unclear. The CDR3 loop spans 15 amino acids. The germline CDR1 and CDR2 sequences are SEHNR and FQNEAQ (reference sequence). With 5 bases removed from V and 2 bases from J, the gap between germline ends came to 16 bases. For the CDR3, the DNA is TGTGCCAGCAGCCCTGGGCGGACCGGTACCTACGAGCAGTACTTC. Protein product: CASSPGRTGTYEQYF.

The table lists this clonotype with many counts. V gene TRBV5-1 combines with J gene TRBJ2-2; 13 nucleotides align to TRBD2. Germline CDR1 is SGHRS and CDR2 is YFSETQ. The CDR3 consists of 18 residues. The V segment lost 3 bases and the J segment 4 bases; nucleotides outside the gene matches: 9. The CDR3 spells CASSSWTSGSFVTGELFF. The CDR3 bases are TGCGCCAGCAGCTCCTGGACTAGCGGGAGTTTTGTCACCGGGGAGCTGTTTTTT. Full variable domain (rest looked up from reference TRBV5-1 and TRBJ2-2): KAGVTQTPRYLIKTRGQQVTLSCSPISGHRSVSWYQQTPGQGLQFLFEYFSETQRNKGNFPGRFSGRQFSNSRSEMNVSTLELGDSALYLCASSSWTSGSFVTGELFFGEGSRLTVL.

There are many counts of this clonotype. The chain combines TRBV7-2 with TRBJ2-5; the D call may be TRBD1 or TRBD2 (5 bases each). The CDR3 sequence is 15 residues long. Trimming left V 3 bases short and J 2 bases short, with 13 bases between. Germline CDR1 is SGHTA and CDR2 is FQGNSA. CDR3 DNA sequence: TGTGCCAGCAGCTTCGGGACGTCAATTCAAGAGACCCAGTACTTC. This translates into CASSFGTSIQETQYF. The entire variable domain, with the rest obtained from reference TRBV7-2 and TRBJ2-5, is as follows: GAGVSQSPSNKVTEKGKDVELRCDPISGHTALYWYRQSLGQGLEFLIYFQGNSAPDKSGLPSDRFSAERTGGSVSTLTIQRTQQEDSAVYLCASSFGTSIQETQYFGPGTRLLVL.

In its sample, this clonotype was seen once. The gene calls are TRBV5-4 and TRBJ1-5; D is perhaps TRBD1 (6 bases). Trimming took 1 base from V and 4 from J, leaving 12 bases between them. The CDR3 extends over 15 amino acids. CDR1 is SGHNT and CDR2 is YYREEE in the germline V gene (reference sequence). The CDR3 protein is CASSLWTVENQPQHF. The CDR3 region has the DNA TGTGCCAGCAGCTTGTGGACAGTAGAAAATCAGCCCCAGCATTTT.

The chain combines TRBV6-1 with TRBJ2-7; D is possibly TRBD1 (6 bases). Germline loops: CDR1 MNHNS, CDR2 SASEGT. There are 15 residues in the CDR3. The V and J ends lost 5 bases and 2 bases respectively, with 16 bases between them. The CDR3 loop is CASSTLRGQTYEQYF. The CDR3 coding sequence is TGTGCCAGCAGTACTCTCAGGGGACAAACCTACGAGCAGTACTTC.

This clonotype was counted many times. The J gene is TRBJ2-2, the V gene TRBV7-9, with 7 bases fitting TRBD2. The CDR3 sequence is 16 residues long. Germline-derived CDR1 and CDR2 are SEHNR and FQNEAQ (reference sequence). The V and J ends lost 5 bases and 3 bases, in that order; junction bases with no gene match: 9. In DNA form, the CDR3 reads TGTGCCAGCAGCCAAGACTGGGGGGGATACACCGGGGAGCTGTTTTTT. It yields the protein CASSQDWGGYTGELFF.

The V gene is TRBV7-2, the J gene TRBJ2-5; 9 bases line up with TRBD1. Germline loops: CDR1 SGHTA, CDR2 FQGNSA. The CDR3 sequence is 15 residues long. Losses at the gene ends were 6 bases for V and 5 bases for J; bases not matched to a gene: 10. The CDR3 DNA is TGTGCCAGCAGTGTGGGACAGGGTCCAAAGGAGACCCAGTACTTC. Translating gives CASSVGQGPKETQYF.

The chain couples TRBV9 to TRBJ2-5, with D possibly TRBD2 on 6 matching bases. The CDR3 contains 17 residues. Germline assignment: CDR1 SGDLS and CDR2 YYNGEE. The V end lost 4 bases, the J end lost 4 bases, and 23 bases lay between the germline ends. CDR3 DNA: TGTGCCAGCAGCACCCGCTCTGGACTACTTCTGCGAGAGACCCAGTACTTC. This sequence encodes CASSTRSGLLLRETQYF.

Notes on this clonotype: A clone one base away is much larger, so this may be a read error. The V gene is TRBV6-1, the J gene TRBJ1-6, with D maybe TRBD1 (5 bases). This CDR3 contains 16 residues. V lost 11 bases and J lost 8, with 25 bases in between. Germline V CDR1 and CDR2: MNHNS, SASEGT. CDR3 in amino acids: CADPRDGGGLDSPLHF. The CDR3, as DNA: TGTGCCGACCCCCGGGACGGCGGGGGTTTGGATTCACCCCTCCACTTT.

The rearrangement links TRBV14 to TRBJ2-7; TRBD2 aligns across 11 bases. This CDR3 has 17 amino acids. After removal of 3 bases from V and 6 bases from J, the junction contained 13 bases not matched to a gene. From germline, CDR1 is SGHDN and CDR2 FVKESK. CDR3 loop: CASSHLLRGLAVGEQYF. The CDR3 DNA follows: TGTGCCAGCAGCCACCTCCTCCGGGGACTAGCGGTTGGCGAGCAGTACTTC.

This clonotype has at least ten counts. The chain employs TRBV20-1 and TRBJ1-2; no clear D. This CDR3 has 13 amino acids. The V and J ends lost 3 bases and 6 bases respectively, with 14 bases between them. CDR1 is DFQATT and CDR2 is SNEGSKA in the germline V gene (reference sequence). CDR3 amino acids: CSARIGEIDGYTF. CDR3 nucleotide sequence: TGCAGTGCTAGGATCGGGGAGATCGATGGCTACACCTTC.

As for this clonotype: Since the CDR3 does not end with the conserved phenylalanine or tryptophan, this likely comes from a read error. The chain links TRBV20-1 to TRBJ1-3; TRBD1 might be the D (6 bases). Germline V gene data show CDR1 as DFQATT and CDR2 as SNEGSKA (reference sequence). The CDR3 has 14 amino acids. As DNA, the CDR3 is TGCAGTGCTAGGACGGGGGCAACTGGAAACATCATATATTAT. Residues: CSARTGATGNIIYY.

This clonotype has at least ten counts. The rearrangement uses TRBV24-1 and TRBJ2-7; D not certain. This CDR3 has 16 residues. Germline CDR1 and CDR2: KGHDR and SFDVKD. Trimming left V 6 bases short and J 1 base short, with 18 bases between. CDR3 nucleotides: TGTGCCACCAGTCCGCCCACCTTAACAGCGTCCTACGAGCAGTACTTC. This gives the protein CATSPPTLTASYEQYF.

Many counts were recorded for this clonotype. The gene calls are TRBV5-1 and TRBJ2-6; D is undetermined. The CDR3 contains 17 residues. In germline, CDR1 is SGHRS, CDR2 YFSETQ. Trimming removed 0 bases at V and 3 bases at J, with 13 bases between. DNA of the CDR3: TGCGCCAGCAGCTTGGGACCCCCCCTAGGTGGGGCCAACGTCCTGACTTTC. Its protein is CASSLGPPLGGANVLTF.

This clonotype was counted ten times or more. J is TRBJ2-2 and V is TRBV7-2; TRBD2 is a possible D gene (6 bases). V lost 1 base, J lost 5 bases, and 8 bases lay in between. Germline V gives CDR1 SGHTA, CDR2 FQGNSA. The CDR3 is 14 amino acids. The CDR3 sequence is CASSLVGGTGELFF. The CDR3 nucleotides read TGTGCCAGCAGCTTAGTTGGAGGGACCGGGGAGCTGTTTTTT.